One sample yielded the 11 T cell receptor beta chains listed below, sequenced in a study of blood T cell repertoires in COVID-19. Here immunoSEQ multiplex PCR was the method, and the copy in TCRdb shows in-frame clones only, minus some. Among under 200,000 clones, roughly 72% were seen once, and the ten largest hold around 3.4%. The sample comprised peripheral blood. These receptor sequences come from a woman over 75 with acute or convalescent COVID-19.

This chain uses TRBV9 with TRBJ2-2; TRBD1 might be the D (6 bases). Germline CDR1 is SGDLS and CDR2 is YYNGEE. The CDR3 loop spans 16 amino acids. The germline V and J ends were trimmed by 4 bases and 5 bases, with 18 bases remaining between them. The CDR3 sequence: CASSPPVKGETGELFF. CDR3 sequence (DNA): TGTGCCAGCAGCCCGCCGGTGAAGGGGGAAACCGGGGAGCTGTTTTTT.

The sample holds one count of this clone. V and J are TRBV10-1 and TRBJ2-3, with 12 bases fitting TRBD1. With 7 bases clipped from V and 3 bases from J, the junction kept 5 bases outside the gene matches. The length of the CDR3 is 15 residues. From germline, CDR1 is WNHNN and CDR2 SYGVQD (reference sequence). The CDR3 nucleotides read TGCGCCAGCACCCGGGGACAGGGGGCTACAGATACGCAGTATTTT. Translating gives CASTRGQGATDTQYF.

This sequence joins TRBV3-1 (or the pseudogene TRBV3-2) and TRBJ2-3, with 10 bases aligning to TRBD2. Germline values: CDR1 LGHDT, CDR2 YNNKEL (reference sequence). This CDR3 has 15 residues. Trimming took 4 bases from V and 2 from J; bases not matched to a gene: 3. CDR3 DNA: TGTGCCAGCAGCCTAGCGGGGGGTGTCACAGATACGCAGTATTTT. Translation: CASSLAGGVTDTQYF.

J is TRBJ1-2 and V is TRBV5-1, with a possible D match to TRBD1 (6 bases). Germline V gene lookup returns CDR1 SGHRS and CDR2 YFSETQ. Trimming removed 0 bases at V and 4 bases at J, with 16 bases between. The CDR3 totals 16 residues. The CDR3 nucleotides are TGCGCCAGCAGCTTGGATGGACAGACTGGGCGCTATGGCTACACCTTC. Its protein product is CASSLDGQTGRYGYTF.

This sequence joins TRBV27 and TRBJ2-3; D might be TRBD2 (5 bases). Deletions cut 6 bases from V and 2 bases from J, with 18 bases between. Looked up from germline, CDR1 is MNHEY and CDR2 is SMNVEV (reference sequence). The CDR3 loop spans 16 amino acids. The CDR3 sequence: CASSRTQAYYTDTQYF. The CDR3 nucleotides are TGTGCCAGCAGCCGGACTCAAGCATATTACACAGATACGCAGTATTTT.

This clone has only a few counts. The J gene is TRBJ2-1, the V gene TRBV6-2 or TRBV6-3; 8 positions match TRBD2. V lost 5 bases and J lost 5; bases outside the gene matches: 5. Per the germline V gene, CDR1 is MNHEY and CDR2 is SVGEGT. The CDR3 spans 14 residues. The CDR3 DNA reads as TGTGCCAGCAGTCAAGGACTAGCTCACAATGAGCAGTTCTTC. Its translation is CASSQGLAHNEQFF.

This chain joins TRBV30 and TRBJ1-1; 7 bases agree with TRBD1. The ends lost 6 bases at V and 2 bases at J; junction bases unmatched: 15. Germline V CDR1 and CDR2: GTSNPN, SVGIG (reference sequence). The CDR3 sequence is 16 residues long. The CDR3 DNA reads as TGTGCCTGCGGACTGACAGGGTTGGGGTACAACACTGAAGCTTTCTTT. Protein: CACGLTGLGYNTEAFF.

The V gene is TRBV7-9, the J gene TRBJ2-3; D remains ambiguous. The CDR3 length is 15 residues. V lost 1 base, J lost 6 bases, and 14 bases lay in between. Germline CDR1 reads SEHNR; CDR2 reads FQNEAQ (reference sequence). The CDR3, as DNA: TGTGCCAGCAGCTTAGAAGGTGGGCAGACGGATACGCAGTATTTT. Protein product: CASSLEGGQTDTQYF.

This clone was found once. The chain joins TRBV14 to TRBJ1-3, with unresolved D. CDR3 length equals 15 residues. From germline, CDR1 is SGHDN and CDR2 FVKESK. V was trimmed by 4 bases and J by 0 bases, leaving 10 bases between them. For the CDR3, the DNA is TGTGCCAGCAGCCCTGGTTCCTACTCTGGAAACACCATATATTTT. Translation: CASSPGSYSGNTIYF.

The chain joins TRBV5-1 to TRBJ2-1; tentatively, D is TRBD1 (7 bases). V was trimmed by 9 bases and J by 6 bases, leaving 22 bases between them. Germline V gene data show CDR1 as SGHRS and CDR2 as YFSETQ. The CDR3 extends over 15 amino acids. The CDR3 here is CAIGTGEVGGNEQFF. For the CDR3, the DNA is TGCGCCATCGGCACAGGGGAAGTGGGGGGCAATGAGCAGTTCTTC.

The rearrangement joins TRBV19 to TRBJ1-1; a possible D gene is TRBD1 (5 bases). Between the trimmed V and J ends, which lost 3 bases and 4 bases, there was a span of 12 bases. Germline assignment: CDR1 LNHDA and CDR2 SQIVND (reference sequence). The CDR3 runs 14 residues. CDR3 protein: CASSMIGASTEAFF. CDR3 nucleotides: TGTGCCAGTAGTATGATTGGGGCTTCCACTGAAGCTTTCTTT.